The table lists the clone carrying this T cell receptor (beta chain) with many counts. This record belongs to a study of human T cells and chemical hapten exposure. Total RNA extraction was carried out from unfractionated whole blood. Trimming at V came to 1 base and at J to 4 bases, leaving 7 bases not matched to a gene. This CDR3 is built from 16 residues. The library attached unique molecular identifiers to individual cDNA molecules. Via MiXCR, TCRdb re-called the reads, giving one row per CDR3 protein. Of fewer than 150,000 distinct CDR3 sequences listed, over 7.5% were seen once; the top ten hold around 1.5%.

This receptor was obtained from a human donor in good health. Some clones in this sample may be carry-over from other donors' samples. The genes are TRBV12-3 or TRBV12-4 and TRBJ2-7; 10 nucleotides agree with TRBD2. Specimen: whole blood. DNA of the CDR3: TGTGCCAGCAGTTTAGGTCCTAGCGGGGGAACTTACGAGCAGTACTTC. Translating gives CASSLGPSGGTYEQYF.